These T cell receptor beta chains were read from a single sample in a study of T cell responses to AZD1222 COVID-19 vaccine. The data were produced by immunoSEQ multiplex PCR, yet TCRdb's version contains in-frame clones alone and is incomplete. The sample lists fewer than 150,000 clones; approximately 95% were seen once. The sequences come from peripheral blood, collected 28 days after the second AZD1222 dose. The receptors stem from an adult who received the AZD1222 COVID-19 vaccine. The conserved cysteine and the conserved F or W are not part of the CDR3 here. The order of the fields is CDR3 protein, V gene, clone size. Clone size is stated in some rows and not others, as once, few, many or a class when expanded.

CDR3: ASSPSGTGGNSPLH
V: TRBV7-6
size: -

CDR3: ASSLSQGNSPLH
V: TRBV7-3
size: -

CDR3: ASSEVGSGANVLT
V: TRBV5-1
size: -

CDR3: ASLGTGARGNTIY
V: TRBV7-8
size: -

CDR3: ASSTQGAGTQY
V: TRBV12-3/TRBV12-4
size: -

CDR3: ASSFNGGEQF
V: TRBV5-1
size: -

CDR3: ASSYALAGGPAGELF
V: TRBV6-2/TRBV6-3
size: -

CDR3: ASSSGQSTNEKLF
V: TRBV5-4
size: -

CDR3: ASSQVEGVGEQY
V: TRBV4-3
size: -

CDR3: ASSHGYSNQPQH
V: TRBV6-5
size: -

CDR3: ASSHRQNNEQF
V: TRBV27
size: -

CDR3: ASSSGTGGLGGYT
V: TRBV28
size: -

CDR3: ASSLYPPTGGNTGELF
V: TRBV5-1
size: once

CDR3: ASSLAGLGYGYT
V: TRBV5-1
size: few

CDR3: ASSQDTGGQGNRPLH
V: TRBV4-3
size: -

CDR3: ASSLGGAGANVLT
V: TRBV28
size: -

CDR3: AISDLEPLIQPQH
V: TRBV10-3
size: -

CDR3: ASSLWGSNQPQH
V: TRBV27
size: -

CDR3: ASSTPGAGTRTGELF
V: TRBV9
size: -

CDR3: ASSAGQYSGNTIY
V: TRBV19
size: -